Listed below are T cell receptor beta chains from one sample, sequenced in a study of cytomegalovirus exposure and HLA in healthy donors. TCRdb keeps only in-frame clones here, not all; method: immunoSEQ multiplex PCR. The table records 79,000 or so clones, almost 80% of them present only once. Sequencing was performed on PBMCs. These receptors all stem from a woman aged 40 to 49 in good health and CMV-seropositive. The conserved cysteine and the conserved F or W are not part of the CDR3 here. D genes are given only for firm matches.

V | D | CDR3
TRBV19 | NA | ASRSTRAAEQY
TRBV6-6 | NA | ASSYSPRGRNSPLH
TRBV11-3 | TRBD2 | ASSRRGLAKDTQY
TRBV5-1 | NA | ASSLGQVYNEQF
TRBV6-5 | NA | ASRTAGLSYEQY
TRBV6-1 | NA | ASSEAQVIQETQY
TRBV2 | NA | ASYRSGNEKLF
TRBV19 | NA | ASSIDGSGGGQPQH
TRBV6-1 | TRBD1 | ASPGQANYGYT
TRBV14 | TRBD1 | ASSNTNLRQGRSYGYT
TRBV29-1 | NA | SVLGGLRTEAF
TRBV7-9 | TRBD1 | ASSFGQGKWVTETQY
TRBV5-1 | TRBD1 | ASSLIPGQGAGGYT
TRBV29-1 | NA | SVVRGGNEQF
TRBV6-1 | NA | ASPPPRGAKNIQY
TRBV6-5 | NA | ASRRDTVNTEAF
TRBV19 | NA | ASSSLRRSTGSYYGYT
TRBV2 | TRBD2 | ASSDGLAAYYEQY
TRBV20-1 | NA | SATPDLEQY
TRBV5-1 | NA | ASSLEAGNTEAF
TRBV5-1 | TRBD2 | ASGGSGNEQF
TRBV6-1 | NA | ASSANFPNEKLF
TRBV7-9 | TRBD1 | ASSRTTGKYNEQF
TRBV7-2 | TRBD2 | ASSLSSGSETQY
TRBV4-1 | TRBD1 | ASSQVARTGADTQY
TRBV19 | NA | ASRDLRPGAEKLF
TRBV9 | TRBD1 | ASSVGDSTYEQY
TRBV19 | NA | ASSIDRGSYNEQF
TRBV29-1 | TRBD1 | SVEGPLGTGISTGELF
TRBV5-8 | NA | ASSGAGAVSGTQH
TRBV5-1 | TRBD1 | ASSFDRVGYGYT
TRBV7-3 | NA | ASSLGGTGANVLT
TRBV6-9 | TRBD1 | ASRRTGGRLAGELF
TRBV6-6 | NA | ASSYGGTLLSEQF
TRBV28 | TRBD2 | ASRKIAGRSSYNEQF
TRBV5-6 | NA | ASSLGTSHSYNEQF
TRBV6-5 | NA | ASSYLGIGDYGYT
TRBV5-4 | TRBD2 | ASSPPLVAGGPETQY
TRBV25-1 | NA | ASSDNRVVSGNEKLF
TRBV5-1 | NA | ASSFGGEGETQY
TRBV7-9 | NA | ASSLVQVETQY
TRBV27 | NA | ASSLGGITGYT
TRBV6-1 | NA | ASREEGPGGEAF
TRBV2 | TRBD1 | ASSETKGGEY
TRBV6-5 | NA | ASSSTGSGTEAF
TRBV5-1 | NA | ATSRDRRDGELF